Presented here are 6 T cell receptor beta chains from one specimen sequenced in a study of shared clonotypes between healthy human individuals. Assay: immunoSEQ multiplex PCR; the TCRdb copy retains only in-frame clones and omits some. The table lists about 1.5 million clones, around 98% of them singletons. Sequenced input: naive CD4+ T cells sorted from blood. The subset denotes: CD45RA+ positively selected. Receptors were obtained from a man aged 30 to 45 in good health.

The rearrangement uses TRBV7-2 and TRBJ2-4; D remains unclear. This CDR3 has 12 residues. Trimming stripped 2 bases from V and 7 bases from J, with 6 bases between. From germline, CDR1 is SGHTA and CDR2 FQGNSA. CDR3 coding DNA: TGTGCCAGCAGCTTATTAGACAACATTCAGTACTTC. Protein product: CASSLLDNIQYF.

Details on this clone: Other DNA sequences in the sample encode the same CDR3. The V call is TRBV5-1, the J call TRBJ2-6; D remains unclear. V lost 6 bases to trimming and J lost 1 base, with 8 bases between them. The CDR3 is 14 residues long. Germline assignment: CDR1 SGHRS and CDR2 YFSETQ. Here the CDR3 DNA reads TGCGCCAGCACCGACTCTTCTGGGGCCAACGTCCTGACTTTC. The encoded protein is CASTDSSGANVLTF.

The V call is TRBV7-6, the J call TRBJ2-7; D is unresolved. Germline loops: CDR1 SGHVS, CDR2 FNYEAQ. The CDR3 loop spans 12 amino acids. Trimming stripped 5 bases from V and 5 bases from J, with 10 bases between. The CDR3, as DNA: TGTGCCAGCAGCCCAGCAAAGAACGAGCAGTACTTC. It codes for CASSPAKNEQYF.

The V call is TRBV6-1, the J call TRBJ2-1; TRBD2 is a possible D gene (6 bases). There are 16 residues in the CDR3. Germline CDR1 MNHNS, CDR2 SASEGT. The V end lost 2 bases, the J end lost 2 bases, and 13 bases lay between the germline ends. The CDR3 region has the DNA TGTGCCAGCAGTGAATTTCTAGCGCCCACCTACAATGAGCAGTTCTTC. Encoded protein: CASSEFLAPTYNEQFF.

The chain joins TRBV28 to TRBJ1-5, with D perhaps matching TRBD1 (5 bases). Germline V gene sequence: CDR1 MDHEN, CDR2 SYDVKM. The CDR3 totals 12 residues. V was shortened by 11 bases and J by 1 base, with 9 bases between the two germline ends. The CDR3 DNA is TGTGCCGCCCGGGACAGCAATCAGCCCCAGCATTTT. Amino acid sequence: CAARDSNQPQHF.

The chain couples TRBV15 to TRBJ1-2; D possibly corresponds to TRBD1 (5 bases). Germline V gives CDR1 LNHNV, CDR2 YYDKDF (reference sequence). This CDR3 contains 15 residues. The germline V and J ends were trimmed by 0 bases and 4 bases, with 12 bases remaining between them. CDR3 residues: CATSREASDSYGYTF. The CDR3, as DNA: TGTGCCACCAGCAGAGAGGCGTCCGACAGCTATGGCTACACCTTC. Full variable domain (missing parts from reference TRBV15 and TRBJ1-2): DAMVIQNPRYQVTQFGKPVTLSCSQTLNHNVMYWYQQKSSQAPKLLFHYYDKDFNNEADTPDNFQSRRPNTSFCFLDIRSPGLGDTAMYLCATSREASDSYGYTFGSGTRLTVV.